The clone carrying this T cell receptor (beta chain) occurred many times. Template-switch 5'RACE cDNA synthesis added a 10-nucleotide unique molecular identifier. TCRdb re-called the 5' RACE reads through MiXCR, storing one row per CDR3 protein. The table lists approximately 28,000 distinct CDR3 sequences, 10% to 15% of them singletons. Germline CDR1 SGHVS, CDR2 FQNEAQ. The J segment lost 6 bases and the V segment lost 4 bases, leaving 7 bases of the junction unmatched. The CDR3 is 14 amino acids. The time point was: technical triplicate 2. The data derive from a study of neurological immune-mediated disorders.

This chain uses TRBV7-8 with TRBJ2-5, with 8 bases aligning to TRBD1. Sequencing input: CD4+ T cells from blood. This receptor was taken from a female donor with HTLV-1-associated myelopathy (HAM/TSP). CDR3: CASSSDRDGKTQYF. The CDR3 DNA reads TGTGCCAGCAGCTCGGACAGGGACGGAAAGACCCAGTACTTC.